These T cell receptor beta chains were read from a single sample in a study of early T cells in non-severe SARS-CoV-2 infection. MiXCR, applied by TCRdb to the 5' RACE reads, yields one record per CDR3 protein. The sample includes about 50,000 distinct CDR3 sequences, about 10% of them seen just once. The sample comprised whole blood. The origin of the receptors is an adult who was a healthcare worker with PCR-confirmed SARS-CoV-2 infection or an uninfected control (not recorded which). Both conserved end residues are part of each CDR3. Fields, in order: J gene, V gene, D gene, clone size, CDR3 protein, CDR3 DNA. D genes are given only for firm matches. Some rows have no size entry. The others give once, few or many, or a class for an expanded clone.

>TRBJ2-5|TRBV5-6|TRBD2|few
CASSRFAGGIETQYF
TGTGCCAGCAGCCGTTTTGCGGGAGGCATAGAGACCCAGTACTTC
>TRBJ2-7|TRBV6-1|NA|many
CASSVPGSYEQYF
TGTGCCAGCAGTGTCCCGGGAAGTTACGAGCAGTACTTC
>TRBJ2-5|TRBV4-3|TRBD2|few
CASSQATLKLPSGRARYETQYF
TGCGCCAGCAGCCAAGCCACTCTCAAGCTCCCTAGCGGGAGGGCGCGATATGAGACCCAGTACTTC
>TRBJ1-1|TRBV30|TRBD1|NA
CAWHRDRDTEAFF
TGTGCCTGGCACCGGGACAGGGACACTGAAGCTTTCTTT
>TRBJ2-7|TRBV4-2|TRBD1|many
CASSQEDGQGVYEQYF
TGTGCCAGCAGCCAAGAGGATGGACAGGGGGTCTACGAGCAGTACTTC
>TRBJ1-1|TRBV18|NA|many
CASSPSSQGRAEAFF
TGTGCCAGCTCACCATCTTCTCAAGGGCGCGCTGAAGCTTTCTTT
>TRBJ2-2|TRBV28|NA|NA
CASSPPLGDTGELFF
TGTGCCAGCAGCCCCCCCTTGGGAGACACCGGGGAGCTGTTTTTT
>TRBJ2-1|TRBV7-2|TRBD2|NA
CASSPQTTSGGYNEQFF
TGTGCCAGCAGCCCGCAAACGACTAGCGGGGGCTACAATGAGCAGTTCTTC
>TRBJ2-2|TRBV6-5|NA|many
CASSYSFLGRATGELFF
TGTGCCAGCAGTTACTCGTTTTTGGGCAGGGCCACCGGGGAGCTGTTTTTT
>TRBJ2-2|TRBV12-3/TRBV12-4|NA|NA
CASSRGDGEHGELFF
TGTGCCAGCAGTCGCGGGGACGGTGAACACGGGGAGCTGTTTTTT